The sequence of this TCR beta chain was determined in a study of cytomegalovirus exposure and HLA in healthy donors. General study points: High specificity and sensitivity for cytomegalovirus status were reported for the classifier. Upon later analysis, HLA-associated TCR beta chains proved more clonally expanded than other, equally common chains. Rarity marked most TCR sequences, yet some public TCRs occurred in many donors.

V was shortened by 0 bases and J by 5 bases, with 11 bases between the two germline ends. CDR1 is SGHNT and CDR2 is YYREEE in the germline V gene (reference sequence). This CDR3 spans 14 amino acids. Vbeta (60) and Jbeta (13) primers were used in the PCR. As originally analysed: Around 80 million unique TCR beta chains, about 11 million of them shared, were counted by a later analysis. The assay was immunoSEQ multiplex PCR, and TCRdb's table has in-frame clones only and misses some. Clonal size and the V and J genes are those of that table, whereas D and trimming came from the DNA. The sample records roughly 150,000 clones, roughly 70% being singletons. A remark on this clone: Its target is unknown.

V is TRBV5-4 and J is TRBJ2-5; tentatively, D is TRBD1 (6 bases). The sequenced sample was PBMCs. The sequence was collected from a man in his thirties or forties in good health and CMV-seronegative. The CDR3: CASSLARGGETQYF. CDR3 DNA sequence: TGTGCCAGCAGCTTGGCCAGGGGCGGCGAGACCCAGTACTTC.